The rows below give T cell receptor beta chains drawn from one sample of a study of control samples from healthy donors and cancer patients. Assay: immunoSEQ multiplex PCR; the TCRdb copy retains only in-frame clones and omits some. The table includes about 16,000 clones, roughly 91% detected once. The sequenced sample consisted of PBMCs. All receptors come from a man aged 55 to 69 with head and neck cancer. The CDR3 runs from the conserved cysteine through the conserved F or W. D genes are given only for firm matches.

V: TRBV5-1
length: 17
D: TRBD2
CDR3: CASSGATAGPYTGELFF

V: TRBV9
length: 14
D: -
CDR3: CASSVLGAGDTQYF

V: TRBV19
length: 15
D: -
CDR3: CASSKGTGSSYEQYF

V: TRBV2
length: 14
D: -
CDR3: CASTRGGGQETQYF

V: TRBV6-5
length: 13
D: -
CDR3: CASSPSRSHGYTF

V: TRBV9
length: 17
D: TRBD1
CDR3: CASSMGQGASLAETQYF

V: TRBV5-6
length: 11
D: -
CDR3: CASSSLYEQYF

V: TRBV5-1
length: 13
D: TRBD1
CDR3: CASSSQGGTEAFF

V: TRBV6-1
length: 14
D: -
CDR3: CASSEIGEFAALHF

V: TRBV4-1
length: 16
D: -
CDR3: CASSQGSPYEGREQFF

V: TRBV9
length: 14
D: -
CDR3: CASSLFERDNEQFF

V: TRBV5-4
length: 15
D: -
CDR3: CASSLAGRNQETQYF

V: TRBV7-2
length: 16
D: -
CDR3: CASTLRGAGNTGELFF

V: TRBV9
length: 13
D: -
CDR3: CASTAVGSDTQYF

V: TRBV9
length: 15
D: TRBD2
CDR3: CASSVGGGARETQYF

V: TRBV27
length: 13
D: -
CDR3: CASSLARTDTQYF

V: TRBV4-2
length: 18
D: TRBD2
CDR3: CASSQEVTSGGLRDTQYF

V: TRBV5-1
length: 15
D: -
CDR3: CASSSEGHPNQPQHF

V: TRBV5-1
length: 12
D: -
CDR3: CASSLERDTQYF

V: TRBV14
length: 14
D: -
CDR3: CASSHEGQSTEAFF

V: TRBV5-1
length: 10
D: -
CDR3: CASRSGGYTF

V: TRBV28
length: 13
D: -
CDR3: CAIQGLSNQPQHF

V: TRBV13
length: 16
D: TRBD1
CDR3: CASTPGQGFMNTEAFF

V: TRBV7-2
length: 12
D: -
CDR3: CASSLVSYEQYF

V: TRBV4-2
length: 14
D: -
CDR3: CASSPLMGGGELFF

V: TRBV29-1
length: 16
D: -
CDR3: CSVEDQMSGVAGELFF

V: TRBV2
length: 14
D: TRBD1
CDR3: CASSRDRVDQPQHF

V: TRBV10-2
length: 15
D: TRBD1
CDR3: CASRPGTGGIDEQFF

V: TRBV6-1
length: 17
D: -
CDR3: CASSASTASLSTDTQYF

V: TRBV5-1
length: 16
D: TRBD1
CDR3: CASSLVTGQGRDEQFF

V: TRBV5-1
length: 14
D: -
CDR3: CASSLEGGAYEQYF

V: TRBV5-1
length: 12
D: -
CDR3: CASSRSTDTQYF

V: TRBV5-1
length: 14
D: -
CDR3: CASSLKFGRETQYF

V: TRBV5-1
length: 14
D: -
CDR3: CASSFEQGYYGYTF

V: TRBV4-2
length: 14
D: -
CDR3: CASSQGVRDYEQYF

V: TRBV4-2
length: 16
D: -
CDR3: CASSQDGGSVNEKLFF

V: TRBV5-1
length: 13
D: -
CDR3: CASSREGYGTQYF

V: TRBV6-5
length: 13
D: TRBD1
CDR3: CASRDRGLDEQYF

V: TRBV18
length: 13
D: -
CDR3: CASHGSANTEAFF

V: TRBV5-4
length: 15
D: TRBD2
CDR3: CASSFVTSGGGEQFF

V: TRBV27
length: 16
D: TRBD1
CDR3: CASSSQGGRDHSPLHF

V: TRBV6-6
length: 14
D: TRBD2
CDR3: CASNLAGAYNEQFF

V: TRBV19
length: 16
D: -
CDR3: CASSRRGGPDTGELFF

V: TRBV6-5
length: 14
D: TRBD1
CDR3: CASLTGWKDEKLFF

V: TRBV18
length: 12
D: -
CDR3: CASSSLQETQYF

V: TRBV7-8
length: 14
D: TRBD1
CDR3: CASSLRQGNSPLHF

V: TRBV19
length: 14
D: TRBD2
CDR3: CASMERGAQETQYF

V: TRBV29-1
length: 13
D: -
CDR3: CSGGQSSYNEQFF

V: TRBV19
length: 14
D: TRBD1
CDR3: CATRTGSGGAEAFF

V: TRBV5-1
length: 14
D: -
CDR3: CASRSQGGQETQYF

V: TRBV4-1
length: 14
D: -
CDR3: CASSQDRTPQEQYF

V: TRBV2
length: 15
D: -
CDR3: CASSEAGGRSETQYF

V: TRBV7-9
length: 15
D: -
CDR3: CASSLKPLFTDTQYF

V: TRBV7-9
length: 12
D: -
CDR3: CASSPALYGYTF

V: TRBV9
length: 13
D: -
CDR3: CASSFLFTDTQYF

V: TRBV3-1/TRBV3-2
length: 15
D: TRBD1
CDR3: CASSPTDRVNTEAFF

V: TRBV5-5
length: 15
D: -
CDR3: CASSLGGAGANVLTF

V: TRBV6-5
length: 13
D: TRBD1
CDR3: CASRGRGLVGYTF

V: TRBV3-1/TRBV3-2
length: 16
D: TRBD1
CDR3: CASSQAPGTGSYGYTF

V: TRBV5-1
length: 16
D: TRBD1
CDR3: CASSSKLGTGDYEQYF